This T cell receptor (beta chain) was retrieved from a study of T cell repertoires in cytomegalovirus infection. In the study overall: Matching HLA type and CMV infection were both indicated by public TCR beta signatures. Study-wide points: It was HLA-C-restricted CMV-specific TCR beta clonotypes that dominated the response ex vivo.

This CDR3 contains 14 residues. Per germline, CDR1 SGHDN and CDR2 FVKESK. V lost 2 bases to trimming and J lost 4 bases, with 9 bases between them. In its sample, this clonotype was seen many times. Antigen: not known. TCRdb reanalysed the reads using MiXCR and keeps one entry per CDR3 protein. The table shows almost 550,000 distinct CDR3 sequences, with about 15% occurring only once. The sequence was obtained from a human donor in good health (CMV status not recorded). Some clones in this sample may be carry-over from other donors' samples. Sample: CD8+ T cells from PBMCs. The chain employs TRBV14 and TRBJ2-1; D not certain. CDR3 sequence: CASSQYSRYNEQFF. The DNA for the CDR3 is TGTGCCAGCAGCCAATATAGCCGGTACAATGAGCAGTTCTTC.